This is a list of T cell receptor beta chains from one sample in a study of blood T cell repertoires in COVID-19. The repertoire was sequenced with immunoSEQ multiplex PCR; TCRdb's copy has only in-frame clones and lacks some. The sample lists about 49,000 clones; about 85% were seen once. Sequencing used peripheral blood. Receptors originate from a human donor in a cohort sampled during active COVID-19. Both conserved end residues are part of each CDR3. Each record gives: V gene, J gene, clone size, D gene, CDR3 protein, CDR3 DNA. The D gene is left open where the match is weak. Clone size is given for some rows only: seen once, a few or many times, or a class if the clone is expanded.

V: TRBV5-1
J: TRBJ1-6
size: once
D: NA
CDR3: CASSLAGRGPFSSYNSPLHF
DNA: TGCGCCAGCAGCTTGGCCGGCAGGGGCCCCTTTAGCTCCTATAATTCACCCCTCCACTTT

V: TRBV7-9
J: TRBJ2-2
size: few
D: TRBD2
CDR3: CASSYGTSDGGELFF
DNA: TGTGCCAGCAGCTACGGGACTAGCGATGGCGGGGAGCTGTTTTTT

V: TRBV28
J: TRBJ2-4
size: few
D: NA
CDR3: CASSGGPAKNIQYF
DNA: TGTGCCAGCAGCGGGGGACCGGCCAAAAACATTCAGTACTTC

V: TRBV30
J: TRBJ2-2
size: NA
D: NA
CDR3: CAWSGIHRGLNTGELFF
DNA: TGTGCCTGGAGTGGGATCCATAGAGGTTTGAACACCGGGGAGCTGTTTTTT

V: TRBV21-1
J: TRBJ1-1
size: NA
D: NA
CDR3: CASSKGQALRMNTEAFF
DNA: TGTGCCAGCAGCAAAGGACAGGCCCTCCGCATGAACACTGAAGCTTTCTTT

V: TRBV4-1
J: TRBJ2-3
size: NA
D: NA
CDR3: CASSSGSGTDTQYF
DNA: TGCGCCAGCAGCTCCGGGAGTGGCACAGATACGCAGTATTTT

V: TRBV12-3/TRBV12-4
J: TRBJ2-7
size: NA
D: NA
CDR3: CASSLRQGYEQYF
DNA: TGTGCCAGCAGTTTACGGCAGGGCTACGAGCAGTACTTC

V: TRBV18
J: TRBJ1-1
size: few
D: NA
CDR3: CASSRSKGGDTEAFF
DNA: TGTGCCAGCTCAAGAAGTAAAGGGGGAGACACTGAAGCTTTCTTT

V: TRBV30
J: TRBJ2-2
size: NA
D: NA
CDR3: CAWSRDWNTGELFF
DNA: TGTGCCTGGAGTAGGGACTGGAACACCGGGGAGCTGTTTTTT

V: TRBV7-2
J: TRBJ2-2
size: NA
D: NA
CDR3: CASSPTERRGTGELFF
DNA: TGTGCCAGCAGCCCTACCGAAAGGAGGGGCACCGGGGAGCTGTTTTTT

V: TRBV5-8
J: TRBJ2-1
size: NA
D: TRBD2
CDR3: CASSHGMKLAGVSREQFF
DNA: TGTGCCAGCAGCCACGGTATGAAGTTAGCGGGGGTAAGCCGGGAGCAGTTCTTC

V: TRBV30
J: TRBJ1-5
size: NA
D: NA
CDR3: CAWSKGEGQPQHF
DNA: TGTGCCTGGAGTAAGGGGGAAGGCCAGCCCCAGCATTTT

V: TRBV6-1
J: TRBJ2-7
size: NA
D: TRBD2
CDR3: CASSEDGRGVYEQYF
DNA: TGTGCCAGCAGTGAAGACGGCCGGGGGGTATACGAGCAGTACTTC

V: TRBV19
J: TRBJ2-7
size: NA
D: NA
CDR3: CASSERSGSSSYEQYF
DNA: TGTGCCAGTAGCGAGCGTAGTGGGAGCAGCTCCTACGAGCAGTACTTC

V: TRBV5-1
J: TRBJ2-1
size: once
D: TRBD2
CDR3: CASSRGGERYNEQFF
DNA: TGCGCCAGCAGCCGGGGGGGGGAGCGTTACAATGAGCAGTTCTTC

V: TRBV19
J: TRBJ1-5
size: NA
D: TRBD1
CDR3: CASSADRDQNQPQHF
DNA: TGTGCCAGTAGTGCCGACAGGGATCAGAATCAGCCCCAGCATTTT

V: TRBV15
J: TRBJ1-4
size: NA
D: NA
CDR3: CATSRTRDTNEKLFF
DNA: TGTGCCACCAGCAGAACCAGGGATACTAATGAAAAACTGTTTTTT